One TCR beta chain is described in this entry. Source study methods: Reference gene primer amplification gave nucleated cell count estimates. Repertoires were generated with immunoSEQ multiplex PCR, while TCRdb's copy carries only in-frame clones and drops some. The V and J calls and the clone size are those of that table, but D and trimming were determined from the DNA. The table has 65,000 to 90,000 clones, approximately 83% seen once. This entry is derived from a study of blood T cell repertoires in COVID-19. About the research overall: Samples came from the United States, Italy and Spain, spanning acute and convalescent COVID-19. PBMCs, B-cell-depleted T cells, or T cells provided the cDNA or gDNA that made up the material.

The sequenced material came from peripheral blood. This TCR was recovered from a human donor in a cohort sampled during active COVID-19.

CDR3 nucleotide sequence: TGTGCCAGCAGCTTAAATTTGGCTCCTAGCGATGAGCAGTTCTTC. It yields the protein CASSLNLAPSDEQFF. This sequence joins TRBV7-3 and TRBJ2-1; D is possibly TRBD2 (6 bases). With 1 base removed from V and 8 bases from J, the gap between germline ends came to 15 bases. The germline gives CDR1 SGHTA, CDR2 FQGTGA. The CDR3 has 15 amino acids.